These T cell receptor beta chains were read from a single sample in a study of T cell clonotyping in hematopoietic cell transplantation. Assay: immunoSEQ multiplex PCR; the TCRdb copy retains only in-frame clones and omits some. The sample lists over 10,000 clones, around 90% occurring once. The specimen was peripheral blood mononuclear cells. The source is a man aged 30 to 39 in good health. Some clones in this sample may be carry-over from other donors' samples. Both conserved end residues are part of each CDR3. A D gene is named only where the DNA matches it firmly. Expanded clones get a size class; other rows say once, few or many, or leave the size out.

d_gene	abundance	j_gene	v_gene	CDR3aa	CDR3nt
.	.	TRBJ2-7	TRBV5-1	CASSLVGRKDEQYF	TGCGCCAGCAGCTTGGTAGGCAGAAAAGACGAGCAGTACTTC
TRBD2	few	TRBJ2-3	TRBV7-9	CASSPHARTSRITDTQYF	TGTGCCAGCAGCCCCCATGCTAGGACTAGCCGAATAACAGATACGCAGTATTTT
.	once	TRBJ2-5	TRBV9	CASSIQGAKETQYF	TGTGCCAGCAGCATACAGGGCGCGAAAGAGACCCAGTACTTC
.	.	TRBJ1-2	TRBV20-1	CSADHGPGYTF	TGCAGTGCTGATCACGGCCCTGGCTACACCTTC
.	.	TRBJ2-7	TRBV5-8	CASSFWQGGHEQYF	TGTGCCAGCAGCTTTTGGCAGGGAGGCCACGAGCAGTACTTC
.	.	TRBJ2-7	TRBV30	CAWSVLRNEQYF	TGTGCCTGGAGTGTACTTCGCAACGAGCAGTACTTC
TRBD2	once	TRBJ2-3	TRBV9	CASSVKRELATDTQYF	TGTGCCAGCAGCGTAAAACGGGAACTAGCGACAGATACGCAGTATTTT
.	.	TRBJ1-2	TRBV6-4	CASSQTFFGGTGYTF	TGTGCCAGCAGTCAAACCTTTTTCGGGGGGACCGGCTACACCTTC
TRBD1	once	TRBJ1-5	TRBV27	CASSFRTGTGYNQPQHF	TGTGCCAGCAGTTTTCGGACCGGGACAGGGTACAATCAGCCCCAGCATTTT
.	.	TRBJ2-7	TRBV7-3	CASSFDRSSYEQYF	TGTGCCAGCAGCTTCGATCGGAGCTCCTACGAGCAGTACTTC
.	once	TRBJ1-6	TRBV4-1	CASSREGLTPLHF	TGCGCCAGCAGCCGAGAAGGGTTAACACCCCTCCACTTT
TRBD1	.	TRBJ1-1	TRBV6-5	CASSYSGTGASTAFF	TGTGCCAGCAGTTACTCTGGGACAGGGGCTTCGACAGCTTTCTTT
.	.	TRBJ1-1	TRBV2	CASRAGALAFF	TGTGCCAGCAGGGCAGGGGCGCTGGCTTTCTTT
TRBD2	.	TRBJ2-2	TRBV27	CASSPMGGWTGELFF	TGTGCCAGCAGTCCCATGGGGGGGTGGACCGGGGAGCTGTTTTTT
.	.	TRBJ1-2	TRBV18	CASSSSQGHYGYTF	TGTGCCAGCTCGTCCAGTCAGGGGCACTATGGCTACACCTTC
.	.	TRBJ1-1	TRBV29-1	CSVDRKDPEAFF	TGCAGCGTAGACCGCAAGGACCCTGAAGCTTTCTTT
.	.	TRBJ1-1	TRBV30	CAWNSHRDPAFF	TGTGCCTGGAATTCACACAGGGACCCGGCTTTCTTT
.	few	TRBJ2-3	TRBV9	CASSAGPGTRFTDTPYF	TGTGCCAGCAGCGCGGGCCCCGGGACCAGATTCACAGATACGCCGTATTTT
TRBD2	.	TRBJ2-1	TRBV7-3	CASSRTSGRVNEQFF	TGTGCCAGCAGCAGGACTAGCGGGAGGGTCAATGAGCAGTTCTTC
TRBD1	.	TRBJ2-7	TRBV9	CASSVGGTGDEQYF	TGTGCCAGCAGCGTAGGCGGGACAGGGGACGAGCAGTACTTC
TRBD1	.	TRBJ1-2	TRBV10-3	CAITERDSHGYTF	TGTGCCATCACCGAACGGGACAGCCATGGCTACACCTTC
.	.	TRBJ1-5	TRBV2	CASSGGQLNQPQHF	TGTGCCAGCAGCGGTGGACAGCTCAATCAGCCCCAGCATTTT
TRBD1	.	TRBJ1-1	TRBV29-1	CSVFDRGRGTEAFF	TGCAGCGTTTTTGACAGGGGGCGGGGGACTGAAGCTTTCTTT
.	.	TRBJ2-4	TRBV6-5	CASSPQGINIQYF	TGTGCCAGCAGCCCACAGGGTATAAACATTCAGTACTTC
.	.	TRBJ2-3	TRBV13	CASSLLMVSGDTQYF	TGTGCCAGCAGCTTGTTGATGGTTAGCGGAGATACGCAGTATTTT
TRBD1	once	TRBJ2-7	TRBV7-8	CASSPRDSSYEQYF	TGTGCCAGCAGCCCCAGGGACAGCTCCTACGAGCAGTACTTC
.	.	TRBJ1-4	TRBV2	CASSRLGGGEKLFF	TGTGCCAGCAGTCGACTGGGGGGGGGAGAAAAACTGTTTTTT
TRBD1	.	TRBJ1-5	TRBV15	CATSRGPGQGVNSNQPQHF	TGTGCCACCAGCAGGGGGCCGGGACAGGGTGTCAATAGCAATCAGCCCCAGCATTTT
.	.	TRBJ2-1	TRBV2	CASRGVSSYNEQFF	TGTGCCAGCAGGGGAGTAAGCTCCTACAATGAGCAGTTCTTC
TRBD1	.	TRBJ1-1	TRBV6-4	CASSEETGRNTEAFF	TGTGCCAGCAGTGAAGAGACAGGGCGGAACACTGAAGCTTTCTTT
TRBD2	.	TRBJ2-1	TRBV9	CASSHRTSGGAGSYNEQFF	TGTGCCAGCAGCCACCGGACTAGCGGGGGGGCGGGCTCCTACAATGAGCAGTTCTTC
.	.	TRBJ2-7	TRBV4-1	CASSHSFGDEQYF	TGCGCCAGCAGCCACTCTTTCGGAGACGAGCAGTACTTC
.	.	TRBJ2-7	TRBV4-2	CASSQDSGDSYEQYF	TGTGCCAGCAGCCAAGATTCGGGGGACAGCTACGAGCAGTACTTC
.	.	TRBJ1-1	TRBV20-1	CSAKGGTEAFF	TGCAGTGCTAAGGGGGGTACTGAAGCTTTCTTT
.	.	TRBJ2-3	TRBV29-1	CSAAGQTDTQYF	TGCAGCGCAGCCGGACAGACAGATACGCAGTATTTT
TRBD2	.	TRBJ2-3	TRBV2	CASKVLAGDTDTQYF	TGTGCCAGCAAGGTCCTAGCGGGTGACACAGATACGCAGTATTTT
TRBD2	.	TRBJ2-7	TRBV14	CASSQEGLATYEQYF	TGTGCCAGCAGCCAAGAAGGACTAGCCACCTACGAGCAGTACTTC
TRBD1	.	TRBJ1-1	TRBV6-1	CASTTLQGALTEAFF	TGTGCCAGTACCACCCTACAGGGGGCGCTTACTGAAGCTTTCTTT
.	.	TRBJ1-2	TRBV5-6	CASSLSHGYTF	TGTGCCAGCAGCTTAAGCCACGGCTACACCTTC
.	.	TRBJ1-4	TRBV2	CASSAGSVGDLTTNEKLFF	TGTGCCAGCAGTGCCGGGTCAGTGGGGGACCTTACAACTAATGAAAAACTGTTTTTT
TRBD1	.	TRBJ2-5	TRBV30	CAGSRDRGRWETQYF	TGTGCCGGATCCCGGGACAGGGGGCGATGGGAGACCCAGTACTTC
TRBD1	.	TRBJ1-4	TRBV7-8	CASSRRQGSNEKLFF	TGTGCCAGCAGCCGAAGACAGGGGTCTAATGAAAAACTGTTTTTT
.	.	TRBJ1-5	TRBV6-5	CASSYARQGNQPQHF	TGTGCCAGCAGTTACGCTAGGCAGGGGAATCAGCCCCAGCATTTT
.	.	TRBJ1-1	TRBV29-1	CSVVVRGTEAFF	TGCAGCGTTGTGGTGCGTGGGACTGAAGCTTTCTTT
.	.	TRBJ1-1	TRBV6-1	CASSVWGETSTNTEAFF	TGTGCCAGCAGTGTATGGGGTGAGACAAGCACGAACACTGAAGCTTTCTTT
.	.	TRBJ2-1	TRBV7-2	CASSASTNSYNEQFF	TGTGCCAGCAGCGCCTCGACAAACTCCTACAATGAGCAGTTCTTC
TRBD2	.	TRBJ2-5	TRBV27	CASRTSGGEETQYF	TGTGCCAGCAGGACTAGCGGGGGCGAAGAGACCCAGTACTTC
.	.	TRBJ1-2	TRBV20-1	CSARQKTGYTF	TGCAGTGCTAGACAGAAGACTGGCTACACCTTC
.	.	TRBJ1-2	TRBV9	CASSVGEGRSGYTF	TGTGCCAGCAGCGTAGGCGAGGGGAGGTCTGGCTACACCTTC
.	.	TRBJ1-5	TRBV30	CAWSVPRDGYSNQPQHF	TGTGCCTGGAGTGTGCCCAGGGACGGATATAGCAATCAGCCCCAGCATTTT
TRBD1	.	TRBJ2-7	TRBV29-1	CSVEESGQEYEQYF	TGCAGCGTTGAAGAAAGCGGACAGGAATACGAGCAGTACTTC
.	.	TRBJ2-7	TRBV7-8	CASSQSRADSYEQYF	TGTGCCAGCAGCCAGAGTAGGGCGGACAGCTACGAGCAGTACTTC
.	.	TRBJ1-6	TRBV14	CASSQVVRNSPLHF	TGTGCCAGCAGCCAAGTCGTCCGGAATTCACCCCTCCACTTT
.	.	TRBJ1-3	TRBV9	CASSSRGSGGNTIYF	TGTGCCAGCAGCTCCCGGGGTAGTGGAGGAAACACCATATATTTT
.	once	TRBJ1-2	TRBV2	CASSGAPGAGYGYTF	TGTGCCAGCAGTGGCGCGCCGGGGGCGGGGTATGGCTACACCTTC
TRBD2	.	TRBJ2-3	TRBV5-8	CASSFFTTSGDTDTQYF	TGTGCCAGCAGCTTTTTTACGACTAGCGGGGACACAGATACGCAGTATTTT
TRBD1	.	TRBJ2-7	TRBV4-2	CASSQDQGVYEQYF	TGTGCCAGCAGCCAAGACCAGGGGGTGTACGAGCAGTACTTC
.	.	TRBJ2-3	TRBV5-6	CASSLGGALVSTDTQYF	TGTGCCAGCAGCTTGGGTGGGGCACTAGTTAGCACAGATACGCAGTATTTT
TRBD2	.	TRBJ2-3	TRBV4-3	CASSQVLAGSWADTQYF	TGCGCCAGCAGCCAAGTCCTAGCGGGATCATGGGCAGATACGCAGTATTTT
.	once	TRBJ1-2	TRBV25-1	CASSRDLNYGYTF	TGTGCCAGCAGTAGGGACTTAAACTATGGCTACACCTTC